What follows is one T cell receptor beta chain and its context. The sample originates from a study of blood T cell repertoires in COVID-19. Study at large: Sample material is recorded as cDNA or gDNA derived from T cells, B-cell-depleted T cells, or PBMCs.

Libraries were prepared by immunoSEQ multiplex PCR; TCRdb keeps only in-frame clonotypes and omits some of them. The sample consists of over 400,000 clones, roughly 89% of them appearing once. The sequencing sample was made of peripheral blood. The clonotype originates from a woman aged 25 to 39 with active or convalescent COVID-19.

In DNA, the CDR3 is TGTGCCAGCAGTAAGGGACTAGCGGGAGCAGGGGAGCAGTACTTC. Amino acid sequence: CASSKGLAGAGEQYF. The rearrangement links TRBV3-1 (or the pseudogene TRBV3-2) to TRBJ2-7; TRBD2 aligns across 14 bases. The CDR3 runs to 15 residues. The junction had 8 bases not matched to a gene; V was cut back by 6 bases and J by 7 bases. CDR1 is LGHDT, CDR2 YNNKEL, per germline (reference sequence).